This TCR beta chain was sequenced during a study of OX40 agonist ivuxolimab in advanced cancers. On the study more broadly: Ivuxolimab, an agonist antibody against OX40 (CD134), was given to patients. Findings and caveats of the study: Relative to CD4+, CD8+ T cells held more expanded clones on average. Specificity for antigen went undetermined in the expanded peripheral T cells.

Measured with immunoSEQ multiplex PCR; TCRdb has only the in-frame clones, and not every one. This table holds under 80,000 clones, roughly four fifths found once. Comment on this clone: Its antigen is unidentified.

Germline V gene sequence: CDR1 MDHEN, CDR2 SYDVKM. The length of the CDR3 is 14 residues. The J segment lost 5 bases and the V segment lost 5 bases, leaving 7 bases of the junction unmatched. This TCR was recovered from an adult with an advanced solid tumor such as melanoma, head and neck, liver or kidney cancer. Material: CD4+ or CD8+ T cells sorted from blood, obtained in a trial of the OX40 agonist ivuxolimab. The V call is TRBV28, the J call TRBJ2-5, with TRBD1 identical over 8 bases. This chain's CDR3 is CASSNGQGRETQYF. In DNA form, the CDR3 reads TGTGCCAGCAGTAATGGACAGGGAAGGGAGACCCAGTACTTC.